A selection of T cell receptor beta chains follows, all from one sample in a study of glioma-infiltrating T cells. TCRdb used MiXCR to reprocess the multiplex PCR reads, holding one entry per CDR3 protein. The sample records around 120,000 distinct CDR3 sequences, about 22% being singletons. Sequencing input: glioma tissue, nonneoplastic brain tissue, or PBMCs (not recorded which). These receptors were obtained from a human donor with low-grade glioma or glioblastoma, undergoing nonglioma brain surgery, or in good health (not recorded which). Both conserved end residues are trimmed from each CDR3.

CDR3 length: 15
V gene: TRBV19
J gene: TRBJ1-5
CDR3 protein: ASSHRGLPNSNQPQH

CDR3 length: 13
V gene: TRBV2
J gene: TRBJ1-2
CDR3 protein: ASSLQGPPNYGYT

CDR3 length: 11
V gene: TRBV10-2
J gene: TRBJ2-1
CDR3 protein: ASSGRGLGEQF

CDR3 length: 13
V gene: TRBV28
J gene: TRBJ2-5
CDR3 protein: ASSLPGQIQETQY

CDR3 length: 13
V gene: TRBV20-1
J gene: TRBJ1-1
CDR3 protein: SASPGTTMNTEAF

CDR3 length: 12
V gene: TRBV19
J gene: TRBJ1-6
CDR3 protein: ASSRDRGSSPLH

CDR3 length: 13
V gene: TRBV20-1
J gene: TRBJ2-1
CDR3 protein: SARVGTSPGGEQF

CDR3 length: 10
V gene: TRBV7-9
J gene: TRBJ1-6
CDR3 protein: ASSPSNSPLH

CDR3 length: 14
V gene: TRBV18
J gene: TRBJ2-1
CDR3 protein: ASSQPRAAGVNEQF

CDR3 length: 15
V gene: TRBV6-1
J gene: TRBJ1-1
CDR3 protein: ASRHDEAQGANTEAF

CDR3 length: 12
V gene: TRBV7-2
J gene: TRBJ2-5
CDR3 protein: ASSLRTAQETQY

CDR3 length: 13
V gene: TRBV5-1
J gene: TRBJ1-4
CDR3 protein: ASSSDRATNEKLF

CDR3 length: 12
V gene: TRBV3-1
J gene: TRBJ1-5
CDR3 protein: ASSASDYNQPQH